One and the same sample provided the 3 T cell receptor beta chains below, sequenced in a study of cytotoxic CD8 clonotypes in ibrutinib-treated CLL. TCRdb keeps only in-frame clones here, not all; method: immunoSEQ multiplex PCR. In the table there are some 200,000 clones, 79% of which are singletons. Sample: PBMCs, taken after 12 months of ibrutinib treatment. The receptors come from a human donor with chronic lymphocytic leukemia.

This chain's CDR3 is CAISESGTDLMEQYF. The DNA of the CDR3 is TGTGCCATCAGTGAGTCAGGGACAGACCTGATGGAGCAGTACTTC. The V call is TRBV10-3, the J call TRBJ2-7, with 7 nucleotides matching TRBD1. J lost 7 bases, V lost 0 bases, and 9 bases had no gene match. Germline V gene data show CDR1 as ENHRY and CDR2 as SYGVKD. CDR3 length: 15 amino acids.

CDR3 protein: CASSVRDRGSYEQYF. CDR3 DNA sequence: TGTGCCAGCAGTGTCCGGGACAGGGGGTCCTACGAGCAGTACTTC. The chain couples TRBV25-1 to TRBJ2-7; 11 nucleotides align to TRBD1. After removal of 4 bases from V and 1 base from J, the junction contained 3 bases not matched to a gene. The CDR3 is 15 amino acids. Germline CDR1 and CDR2: MGHDK and SYGVNS.

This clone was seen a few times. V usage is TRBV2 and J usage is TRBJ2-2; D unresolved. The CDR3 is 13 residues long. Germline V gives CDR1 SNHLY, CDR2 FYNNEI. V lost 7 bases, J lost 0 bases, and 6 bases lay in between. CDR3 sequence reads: CASNFANTGELFF. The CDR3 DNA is TGTGCCAGCAACTTCGCGAACACCGGGGAGCTGTTTTTT.